The present T cell receptor beta chain was sequenced within a study of T cell repertoires in MIS-A myocarditis. Sequencing used immunoSEQ multiplex PCR; TCRdb keeps in-frame clones, though not all of them. The sample holds several thousand clones, 78% seen once. Germline assignment: CDR1 MNHEY and CDR2 SMNVEV (reference sequence). J gave up 0 bases and V 6 bases, and 6 bases lay outside the gene matches. This CDR3 spans 16 amino acids. J is TRBJ2-1 and V is TRBV27, with 9 nucleotides matching TRBD2. This clonotype was sampled from a man between 18 and 35 years old with fulminant myocarditis from multisystem inflammatory syndrome in adults (MIS-A) after COVID-19. The sequenced sample consisted of right inferior lung lobe tissue obtained at autopsy. CDR3 sequence reads: CASSRLAVSSYNEQFF. In DNA form, the CDR3 reads TGTGCCAGCAGCCGACTAGCGGTAAGCTCCTACAATGAGCAGTTCTTC.